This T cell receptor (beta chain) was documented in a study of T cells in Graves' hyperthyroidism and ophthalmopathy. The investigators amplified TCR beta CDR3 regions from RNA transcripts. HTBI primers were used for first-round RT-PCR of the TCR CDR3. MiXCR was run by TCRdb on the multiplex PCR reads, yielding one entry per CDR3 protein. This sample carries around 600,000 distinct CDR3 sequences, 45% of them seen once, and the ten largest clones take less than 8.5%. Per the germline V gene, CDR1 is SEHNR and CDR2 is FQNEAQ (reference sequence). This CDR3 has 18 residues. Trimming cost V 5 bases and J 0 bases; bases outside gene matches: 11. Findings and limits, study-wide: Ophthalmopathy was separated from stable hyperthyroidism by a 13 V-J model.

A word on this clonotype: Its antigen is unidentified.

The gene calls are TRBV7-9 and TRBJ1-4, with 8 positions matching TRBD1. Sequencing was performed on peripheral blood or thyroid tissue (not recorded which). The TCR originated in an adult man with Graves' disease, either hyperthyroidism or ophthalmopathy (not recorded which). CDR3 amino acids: CASSIQGEAIATNEKLFF. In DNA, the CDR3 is TGTGCCAGCAGCATACAGGGGGAGGCGATTGCAACTAATGAAAAACTGTTTTTT.